This T cell receptor beta chain stems from a study of shared clonotypes between healthy human individuals. Turning to the study itself: The study enrolled a couple of women and three men aged 18 to 49.

Trimming stripped 1 base from V and 5 bases from J, with 5 bases between. Germline V gives CDR1 MNHNY, CDR2 SVGAGI (reference sequence). CDR3 length: 12 amino acids. Method: immunoSEQ multiplex PCR; TCRdb's copy keeps in-frame clones and lacks some. Here the sample spans a few million clones, 90% to 95% being singletons. The donors, all of them Caucasian adults, lived in Nashville, Tennessee. The sequence was collected from a man in his late teens or twenties in good health. Source material: naive CD4+ T cells sorted from blood. Subset defined: CD45RA+ positively selected. The genes are TRBV6-6 and TRBJ2-5; D is unclear. CDR3 coding DNA: TGTGCCAGCAGTTACTACGGCGAGACCCAGTACTTC. As protein: CASSYYGETQYF.